The rows below give T cell receptor beta chains drawn from one sample of a study of shared clonotypes between healthy human individuals. The method was immunoSEQ multiplex PCR; TCRdb's version includes in-frame clones alone and lacks a portion of them. This sample yields about 710,000 clones, of which around three quarters are seen a single time; around 2% belongs to the top ten. What was sequenced was memory CD4+ T cells sorted from blood. These receptors were obtained from a woman younger than 45 in good health. Both conserved end residues are part of each CDR3. The order of the fields is D gene, J gene, V gene, clone size, CDR3 protein, CDR3 DNA. The D gene is left open where the match is weak. For some rows the clone size is stated as once, few or many, or as a class when expanded; others skip it.

D: TRBD2; J: TRBJ2-7; V: TRBV7-2; size: -; CDR3: CASSRAGGPWEQYF; DNA: TGTGCCAGCAGCAGAGCGGGAGGGCCGTGGGAGCAGTACTTC
D: -; J: TRBJ2-5; V: TRBV10-3; size: few; CDR3: CATRQEETQYF; DNA: TGTGCCACAAGACAGGAGGAGACCCAGTACTTC
D: TRBD2; J: TRBJ2-1; V: TRBV29-1; size: -; CDR3: CSKIAGREQFF; DNA: TGCAGCAAGATAGCGGGACGTGAGCAGTTCTTC
D: TRBD2; J: TRBJ2-6; V: TRBV27; size: -; CDR3: CASSLTLAGGTSGANVLTF; DNA: TGTGCCAGCAGTTTAACACTAGCGGGAGGGACCTCTGGGGCCAACGTCCTGACTTTC
D: -; J: TRBJ2-3; V: TRBV6-5; size: -; CDR3: CASSYGAHSTDTQYF; DNA: TGTGCCAGCAGTTACGGTGCCCATAGCACAGATACGCAGTATTTT
D: -; J: TRBJ2-3; V: TRBV18; size: -; CDR3: CASSPAPLADTQYF; DNA: TGTGCCAGCTCACCCGCCCCTCTAGCAGATACGCAGTATTTT
D: -; J: TRBJ2-5; V: TRBV28; size: -; CDR3: CASSPTATKETQYF; DNA: TGTGCCAGCAGTCCGACAGCAACTAAAGAGACCCAGTACTTC
D: TRBD1; J: TRBJ1-5; V: TRBV6-6; size: -; CDR3: CASSRDRYQPQHF; DNA: TGTGCCAGCAGTCGGGACAGATATCAGCCCCAGCATTTT
D: -; J: TRBJ2-7; V: TRBV6-5; size: -; CDR3: CASSYSRVFEQYF; DNA: TGTGCCAGCAGTTACTCTAGGGTATTCGAGCAGTACTTC
D: TRBD2; J: TRBJ2-5; V: TRBV30; size: many; CDR3: CAWRETSGRAQETQYF; DNA: TGTGCCTGGAGAGAGACTAGCGGGAGGGCCCAAGAGACCCAGTACTTC
D: -; J: TRBJ2-7; V: TRBV28; size: -; CDR3: CASTPLGLNEQYF; DNA: TGTGCCAGCACCCCCTTGGGGCTCAACGAGCAGTACTTC
D: TRBD2; J: TRBJ2-1; V: TRBV4-1; size: -; CDR3: CASSQVTSGRHYNEQFF; DNA: TGCGCCAGCAGCCAAGTGACTAGCGGGAGGCATTACAATGAGCAGTTCTTC
D: -; J: TRBJ1-1; V: TRBV29-1; size: -; CDR3: CSVDPYTEAFF; DNA: TGCAGCGTTGATCCCTACACTGAAGCTTTCTTT
D: TRBD1; J: TRBJ1-2; V: TRBV28; size: many; CDR3: CASKTGLFYGYTF; DNA: TGTGCCAGCAAGACAGGGTTGTTTTATGGCTACACCTTC
D: -; J: TRBJ2-3; V: TRBV5-1; size: -; CDR3: CASSLEGRRDTDTQYF; DNA: TGCGCCAGCAGCTTGGAGGGCAGGAGGGACACAGATACGCAGTATTTT
D: -; J: TRBJ1-5; V: TRBV6-1; size: once; CDR3: CASKLAGGSNQPQHF; DNA: TGTGCCAGCAAGCTAGCGGGAGGTAGCAATCAGCCCCAGCATTTT
D: -; J: TRBJ2-2; V: TRBV18; size: -; CDR3: CASSPQPTGELFF; DNA: TGTGCCAGCTCACCACAGCCCACCGGGGAGCTGTTTTTT
D: -; J: TRBJ1-5; V: TRBV11-2; size: few; CDR3: CASSQEGQPQHF; DNA: TGTGCCAGCAGCCAAGAAGGGCAGCCCCAGCATTTT
D: TRBD2; J: TRBJ2-7; V: TRBV27; size: -; CDR3: CASSTPTSAASYEQYF; DNA: TGTGCCAGCAGTACCCCGACTAGCGCGGCCTCCTACGAGCAGTACTTC
D: -; J: TRBJ1-2; V: TRBV28; size: -; CDR3: CASSFGNYGYTF; DNA: TGTGCCAGCAGTTTTGGTAACTATGGCTACACCTTC
D: TRBD1; J: TRBJ2-1; V: TRBV4-2; size: -; CDR3: CASSSGTGSYNEQFF; DNA: TGTGCCAGCAGCTCCGGGACAGGGAGCTACAATGAGCAGTTCTTC
D: TRBD1; J: TRBJ1-1; V: TRBV9; size: once; CDR3: CASARQGAGVTEAFF; DNA: TGTGCCAGTGCAAGACAGGGGGCAGGGGTCACTGAAGCTTTCTTT
D: TRBD2; J: TRBJ2-1; V: TRBV30; size: -; CDR3: CACKLAGGWREEQFF; DNA: TGTGCCTGCAAACTAGCGGGAGGGTGGAGGGAAGAGCAGTTCTTC
D: TRBD1; J: TRBJ1-2; V: TRBV28; size: -; CDR3: CASSFGDRGYYYGYTF; DNA: TGTGCCAGCAGTTTTGGAGACAGGGGATATTACTATGGCTACACCTTC
D: TRBD1; J: TRBJ2-2; V: TRBV18; size: -; CDR3: CASSPPTGQDNTGELFF; DNA: TGTGCCAGCTCACCACCTACCGGACAGGACAACACCGGGGAGCTGTTTTTT
D: -; J: TRBJ2-6; V: TRBV2; size: many; CDR3: CASSERTGANVLTF; DNA: TGTGCCAGCAGTGAACGTACTGGGGCCAACGTCCTGACTTTC
D: -; J: TRBJ2-7; V: TRBV9; size: once; CDR3: CASSARDKGFYEQYF; DNA: TGTGCCAGCAGCGCCCGGGACAAGGGGTTTTACGAGCAGTACTTC
D: -; J: TRBJ2-3; V: TRBV7-8; size: -; CDR3: CASSRSRTASTDTQYF; DNA: TGTGCCAGCAGCCGAAGTCGGACGGCGAGCACAGATACGCAGTATTTT
D: -; J: TRBJ2-3; V: TRBV30; size: -; CDR3: CAWTGPFTDTQYF; DNA: TGTGCCTGGACAGGGCCATTCACAGATACGCAGTATTTT
D: -; J: TRBJ1-5; V: TRBV18; size: -; CDR3: CASSPEGGNQPQHF; DNA: TGTGCCAGCTCACCCGAGGGCGGCAATCAGCCCCAGCATTTT
D: -; J: TRBJ2-2; V: TRBV13; size: -; CDR3: CASSLYRLGAPNTGELFF; DNA: TGTGCCAGCAGCTTATATCGTCTCGGGGCCCCGAACACCGGGGAGCTGTTTTTT
D: TRBD1; J: TRBJ1-2; V: TRBV5-1; size: few; CDR3: CASSVARDRAYGYTF; DNA: TGCGCCAGCAGCGTAGCCCGGGACAGGGCATATGGCTACACCTTC
D: -; J: TRBJ2-7; V: TRBV6-6; size: -; CDR3: CASSLQGFDEQYF; DNA: TGTGCCAGCAGCCTACAGGGATTTGACGAGCAGTACTTC
D: -; J: TRBJ1-2; V: TRBV18; size: few; CDR3: CASSPIAGEEYGYTF; DNA: TGTGCCAGCTCACCGATTGCGGGGGAAGAGTATGGCTACACCTTC
D: -; J: TRBJ2-5; V: TRBV5-1; size: -; CDR3: CASSLREKWETQYF; DNA: TGCGCCAGCAGCTTGCGCGAGAAGTGGGAGACCCAGTACTTC
D: -; J: TRBJ1-4; V: TRBV2; size: once; CDR3: CASSYQGEKLFF; DNA: TGTGCCAGCAGTTACCAAGGTGAAAAACTGTTTTTT
D: -; J: TRBJ2-3; V: TRBV7-9; size: -; CDR3: CASSLLGGGTDTQYF; DNA: TGTGCCAGCAGCTTACTGGGTGGAGGCACAGATACGCAGTATTTT